The text below deals with one T cell receptor beta chain. Its antigen is not known. This clone may be a read error of a much larger clone one base away. Breast cancer patients provided tissue from their axillary draining lymph nodes. The sample belongs to a study of breast tumors, draining lymph nodes, adjacent tissues. TCRdb recomputed calls from the multiplex PCR reads with MiXCR, one row per CDR3 protein. The sample shows about 300,000 distinct CDR3 sequences, roughly 31% of them seen only once. General observations from the study: Most tumor T cells seemingly derive from lymph node, then expand in tumor. Luminal-like breast cancer showed significantly greater tumor-nontumor repertoire similarity than basal-like breast cancer did.

The germline V gene has CDR1 DFQATT and CDR2 SNEGSKA (reference sequence). V lost 0 bases and J 8 bases, leaving 15 bases between the germline ends. CDR3 size: 14 residues. The chain is built from TRBV20-1 and TRBJ2-3, with no clear D. The material sequenced was axillary lymph node tissue. The sequence came from a female donor with breast cancer. Some clones in this sample may be carry-over from other donors' samples. CDR3 loop: CSARDPLLAATQYF. In DNA, the CDR3 is TGCAGTGCTAGAGATCCATTATTAGCAGCTACGCAGTATTTT.